The 14 T cell receptor beta chains below were found in one sample sequenced in a study of blood T cell repertoires in COVID-19. Using immunoSEQ multiplex PCR, the repertoire was profiled, and TCRdb retains in-frame clones only, with some absent. This sample carries roughly 200,000 clones, approximately 88% of them seen once, and the ten largest clones take approximately 4%. The material sequenced was peripheral blood. The receptors originated from a woman between 25 and 40 years old with acute or convalescent COVID-19.

J is TRBJ2-7 and V is TRBV5-1; TRBD2 matches 9 bases. The CDR3 totals 16 residues. Trimming at V came to 4 bases and at J to 4 bases, leaving 12 bases not matched to a gene. Germline V gene sequence: CDR1 SGHRS, CDR2 YFSETQ. This CDR3 is CASSRTPSSGGYEQYF. DNA for the CDR3: TGCGCCAGCAGCCGAACCCCGAGTAGCGGGGGATACGAGCAGTACTTC.

The chain employs TRBV5-1 and TRBJ2-1; unclear D gene. This CDR3 contains 14 residues. Trimming took off 0 bases at V and 5 bases at J, with 9 bases between the two ends. Germline V gene sequence: CDR1 SGHRS, CDR2 YFSETQ. The CDR3 DNA sequence: TGCGCCAGCAGCTTGGTGCAGGTAGACAATGAGCAGTTCTTC. Its translation: CASSLVQVDNEQFF.

This clone was found a few times. The chain joins TRBV7-8 to TRBJ1-5; no clear D. CDR1 and CDR2 from the germline V gene are SGHVS and FQNEAQ. V was trimmed by 2 bases and J by 4 bases, leaving 12 bases between them. The CDR3 is 15 amino acids. This CDR3 reads CASSLKRSFNQPQHF. The CDR3 DNA sequence: TGTGCCAGCAGCTTAAAGCGGAGTTTTAATCAGCCCCAGCATTTT.

The chain employs TRBV5-5 and TRBJ2-5; 10 bases are a match to TRBD1. With the DNA end fitting TRBJ2-7 better, the J assignment may be wrong. The CDR3 has 15 amino acids. Germline CDR1 reads SGHKS; CDR2 reads YYEKEE (reference sequence). The CDR3 reads CASSLEGTGVYEQYF. Here the CDR3 DNA reads TGTGCCAGCAGCTTGGAGGGGACAGGGGTCTACGAGCAGTACTTC.

V usage is TRBV7-9 and J usage is TRBJ1-2; D is unclear. V lost 3 bases to trimming and J lost 0 bases, with 11 bases between them. The CDR3 has 15 amino acids. Germline V lookup: CDR1 SEHNR, CDR2 FQNEAQ (reference sequence). CDR3: CASSFEASANYGYTF. Here the CDR3 DNA reads TGTGCCAGCAGCTTTGAGGCGTCAGCTAACTATGGCTACACCTTC. The full variable domain, in which reference TRBV7-9 and TRBJ1-2 provide the parts outside the CDR3, is DTGVSQNPRHKITKRGQNVTFRCDPISEHNRLYWYRQTLGQGPEFLTYFQNEAQLEKSRLLSDRFSAERPKGSFSTLEIQRTEQGDSAMYLCASSFEASANYGYTFGSGTRLTVV.

The chain recombines TRBV18 with TRBJ2-1; 7 bases fit TRBD2. J was trimmed by 0 bases and V by 5 bases; bases with no gene match: 7. Germline values: CDR1 KGHSH, CDR2 LQKENI. This CDR3 is 16 amino acids long. The CDR3 protein is CASSEIAGSSYNEQFF. For the CDR3, the DNA is TGTGCCAGCTCAGAAATAGCGGGTAGCTCCTACAATGAGCAGTTCTTC.

V gene TRBV30 combines with J gene TRBJ1-1; D is possibly TRBD1 (6 bases). Trimming left V 3 bases short and J 8 bases short, with 19 bases between. Germline CDR1 GTSNPN, CDR2 SVGIG (reference sequence). The CDR3 runs to 14 residues. CDR3 loop: CAWSVWQTGREAFF. In DNA, the CDR3 is TGTGCCTGGAGCGTTTGGCAGACAGGCCGCGAAGCTTTCTTT.

CDR3 protein: CASSRLEGSSSYEQYF. In DNA form, the CDR3 reads TGTGCCAGCAGCCGTCTCGAGGGATCGAGCTCCTACGAGCAGTACTTC. This sequence joins TRBV7-9 and TRBJ2-7; D is perhaps TRBD2 (5 bases). Trimming pared 5 bases from V and 0 bases from J, leaving 17 bases between. Germline lookup yields CDR1 SEHNR and CDR2 FQNEAQ (reference sequence). This CDR3 has 16 residues.

The chain employs TRBV28 and TRBJ1-3; D not certain. Germline CDR1 reads MDHEN; CDR2 reads SYDVKM. This CDR3 spans 16 amino acids. Trimming took 6 bases from V and 3 from J, leaving 18 bases between them. The CDR3: CASSPVGGQDGNTIYF. The CDR3 DNA reads TGTGCCAGCAGCCCCGTCGGAGGGCAGGATGGAAACACCATATATTTT. Full variable domain (missing parts from reference TRBV28 and TRBJ1-3): DVKVTQSSRYLVKRTGEKVFLECVQDMDHENMFWYRQDPGLGLRLIYFSYDVKMKEKGDIPEGYSVSREKKERFSLILESASTNQTSMYLCASSPVGGQDGNTIYFGEGSWLTVV.

V usage is TRBV28 and J usage is TRBJ2-5; 10 nucleotides agree with TRBD1. The V gene's germline CDR1 is MDHEN and CDR2 SYDVKM. V shed 5 bases and J 5 bases; nucleotides not matched to a gene: 8. The CDR3 length is 15 residues. CDR3 region: CASSPGQGFWETQYF. CDR3 nucleotides: TGTGCCAGCAGTCCGGGACAGGGGTTTTGGGAGACCCAGTACTTC.

CDR3 sequence (DNA): TGTGCCAGCAGCCATCTAGGTATGGGACAGGGGAGGGACATTCAGTACTTC. This encodes CASSHLGMGQGRDIQYF. The rearrangement joins TRBV3-1 (or the pseudogene TRBV3-2) to TRBJ2-4, with TRBD1 matching 10 bases. CDR3 length equals 17 residues. V lost 3 bases and J lost 8; bases outside the gene matches: 13. Germline V gene lookup returns CDR1 LGHDT and CDR2 YNNKEL (reference sequence).

This chain joins TRBV25-1 and TRBJ2-1; D possibly corresponds to TRBD2 (5 bases). Germline loops: CDR1 MGHDK, CDR2 SYGVNS. The CDR3 extends over 13 amino acids. With 7 bases removed from V and 3 bases from J, the gap between germline ends came to 10 bases. CDR3 DNA: TGTGCCAGCACTGAGGACTTCTACAATGAGCAGTTCTTC. Residues: CASTEDFYNEQFF.

The CDR3 bases are TGTGCCTGGAGTGTACTTCTCCAGGCGGGTTCACCCCTCCACTTT. This translates into CAWSVLLQAGSPLHF. This rearrangement joins TRBV30 to TRBJ1-6; D is ambiguous. Germline V CDR1 and CDR2: GTSNPN, SVGIG (reference sequence). This CDR3 has 15 residues. Trimming took 0 bases from V and 9 from J, leaving 15 bases between them.

The chain carries TRBV6-5 and TRBJ2-7, with D uncertain. The CDR3 is 12 amino acids. The V gene lost 0 bases and the J gene lost 3 bases, with 3 bases spanning the gap. The germline gives CDR1 MNHEY, CDR2 SVGAGI. CDR3 nucleotide sequence: TGTGCCAGCAGTTACTCCCGCTACGAGCAGTACTTC. Its protein is CASSYSRYEQYF.